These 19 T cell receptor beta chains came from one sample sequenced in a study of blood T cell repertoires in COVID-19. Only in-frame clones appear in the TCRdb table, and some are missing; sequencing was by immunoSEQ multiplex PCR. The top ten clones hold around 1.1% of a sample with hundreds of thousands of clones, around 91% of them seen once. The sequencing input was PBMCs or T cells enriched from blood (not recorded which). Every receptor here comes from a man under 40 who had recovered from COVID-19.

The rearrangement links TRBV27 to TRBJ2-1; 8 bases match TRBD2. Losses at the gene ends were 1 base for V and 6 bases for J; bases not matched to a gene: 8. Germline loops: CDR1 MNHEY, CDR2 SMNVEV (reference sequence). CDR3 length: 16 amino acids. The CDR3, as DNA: TGTGCCAGCAGTTTATTTGGACTAGCCCTAATCAATGAGCAGTTCTTC. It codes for CASSLFGLALINEQFF.

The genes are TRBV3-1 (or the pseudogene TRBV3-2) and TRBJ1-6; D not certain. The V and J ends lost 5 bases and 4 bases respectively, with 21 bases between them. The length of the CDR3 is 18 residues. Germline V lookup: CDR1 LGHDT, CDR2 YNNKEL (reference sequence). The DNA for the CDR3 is TGTGCCAGCAGCGACTTAACTCCCATTTCATCATATAATTCACCCCTCCACTTT. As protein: CASSDLTPISSYNSPLHF.

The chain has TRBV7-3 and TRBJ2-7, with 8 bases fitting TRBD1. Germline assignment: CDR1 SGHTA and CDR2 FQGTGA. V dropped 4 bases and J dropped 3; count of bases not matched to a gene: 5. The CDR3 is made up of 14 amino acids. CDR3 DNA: TGTGCCAGCAGCTCGGACAGGGACAACTACGAGCAGTACTTC. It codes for CASSSDRDNYEQYF. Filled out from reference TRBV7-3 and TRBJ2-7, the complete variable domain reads GAGVSQTPSNKVTEKGKYVELRCDPISGHTALYWYRQSLGQGPEFLIYFQGTGAADDSGLPNDRFFAVRPEGSVSTLKIQRTERGDSAVYLCASSSDRDNYEQYFGPGTRLTVT.

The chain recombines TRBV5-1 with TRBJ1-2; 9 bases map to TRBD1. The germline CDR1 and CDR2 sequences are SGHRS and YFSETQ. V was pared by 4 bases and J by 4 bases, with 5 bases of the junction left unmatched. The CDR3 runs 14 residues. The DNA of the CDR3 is TGCGCCAGCAGCGGGGGACAGGGCGGCTATGGCTACACCTTC. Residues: CASSGGQGGYGYTF.

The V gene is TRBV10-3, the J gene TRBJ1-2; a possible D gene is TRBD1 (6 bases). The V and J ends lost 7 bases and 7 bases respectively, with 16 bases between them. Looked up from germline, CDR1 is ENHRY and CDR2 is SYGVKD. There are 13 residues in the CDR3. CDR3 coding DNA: TGTGCCATCACCCAGGTACAGGGTTCTGGCTACACCTTC. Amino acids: CAITQVQGSGYTF.

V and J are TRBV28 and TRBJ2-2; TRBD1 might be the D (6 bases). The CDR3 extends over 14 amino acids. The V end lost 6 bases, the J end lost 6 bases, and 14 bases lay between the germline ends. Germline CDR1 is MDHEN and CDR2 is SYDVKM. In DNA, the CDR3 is TGTGCCAGCAGCGATCTCTACAGGGCCGGGGAGCTGTTTTTT. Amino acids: CASSDLYRAGELFF.

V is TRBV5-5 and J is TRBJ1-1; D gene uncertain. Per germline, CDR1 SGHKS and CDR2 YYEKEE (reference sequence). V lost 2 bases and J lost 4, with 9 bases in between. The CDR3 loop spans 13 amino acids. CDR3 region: CASSLEGGTEAFF. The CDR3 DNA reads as TGTGCCAGCAGCTTAGAGGGAGGCACTGAAGCTTTCTTT.

The CDR3 is CASSPGGGYYGYTF. The CDR3 DNA follows: TGTGCCAGCAGCCCGGGGGGGGGCTACTATGGCTACACCTTC. This sequence joins TRBV7-8 and TRBJ1-2, with TRBD1 as a possible D gene (6 bases). V was trimmed by 5 bases and J by 3 bases, leaving 13 bases between them. CDR1 and CDR2 (germline): SGHVS, FQNEAQ. The CDR3 has 14 residues.

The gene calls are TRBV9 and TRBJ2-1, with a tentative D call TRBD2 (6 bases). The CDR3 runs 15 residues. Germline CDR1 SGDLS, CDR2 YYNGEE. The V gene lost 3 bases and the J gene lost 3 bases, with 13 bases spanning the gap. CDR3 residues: CASSDAGTLYNEQFF. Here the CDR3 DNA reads TGTGCCAGCAGCGACGCGGGAACCCTCTACAATGAGCAGTTCTTC.

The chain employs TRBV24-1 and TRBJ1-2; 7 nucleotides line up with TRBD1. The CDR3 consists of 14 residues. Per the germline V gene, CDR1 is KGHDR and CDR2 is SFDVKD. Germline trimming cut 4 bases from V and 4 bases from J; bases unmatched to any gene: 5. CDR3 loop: CATSEGTGAYGYTF. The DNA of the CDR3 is TGTGCCACCAGTGAGGGAACAGGGGCCTATGGCTACACCTTC.

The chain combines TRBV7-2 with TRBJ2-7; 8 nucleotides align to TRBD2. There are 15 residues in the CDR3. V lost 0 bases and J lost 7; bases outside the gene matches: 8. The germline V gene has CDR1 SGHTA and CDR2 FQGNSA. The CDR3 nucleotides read TGTGCCAGCAGCTTAGCTGTAGCGGGATGGGGAGAGCAGTACTTC. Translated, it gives CASSLAVAGWGEQYF.

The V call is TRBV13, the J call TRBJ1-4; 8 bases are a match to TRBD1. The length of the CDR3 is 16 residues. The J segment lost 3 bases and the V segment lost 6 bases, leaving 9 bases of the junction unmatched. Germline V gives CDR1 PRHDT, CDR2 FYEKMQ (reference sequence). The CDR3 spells CASRRQGKKANEKLFF. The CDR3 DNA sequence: TGTGCCAGCAGAAGACAGGGGAAGAAGGCTAATGAAAAACTGTTTTTT. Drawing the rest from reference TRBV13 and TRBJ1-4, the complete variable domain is AAGVIQSPRHLIKEKRETATLKCYPIPRHDTVYWYQQGPGQDPQFLISFYEKMQSDKGSIPDRFSAQQFSDYHSELNMSSLELGDSALYFCASRRQGKKANEKLFFGSGTQLSVL.

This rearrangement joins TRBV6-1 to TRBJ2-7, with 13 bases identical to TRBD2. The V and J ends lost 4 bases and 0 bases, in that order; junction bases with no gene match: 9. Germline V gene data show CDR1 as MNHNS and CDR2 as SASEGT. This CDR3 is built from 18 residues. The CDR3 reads CASSGRTSGRGGSYEQYF. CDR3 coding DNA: TGTGCCAGCAGTGGTCGGACTAGCGGGAGAGGGGGCTCCTACGAGCAGTACTTC.

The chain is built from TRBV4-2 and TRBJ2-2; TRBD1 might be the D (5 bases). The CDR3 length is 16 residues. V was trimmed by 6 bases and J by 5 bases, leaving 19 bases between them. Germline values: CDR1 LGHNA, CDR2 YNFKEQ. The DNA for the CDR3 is TGTGCCAGCAGTCCCCTGGGGCTAAGGGATACCGGGGAGCTGTTTTTT. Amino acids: CASSPLGLRDTGELFF.

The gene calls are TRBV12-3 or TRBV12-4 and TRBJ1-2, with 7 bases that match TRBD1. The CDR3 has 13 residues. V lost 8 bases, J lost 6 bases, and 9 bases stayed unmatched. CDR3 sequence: CASQGQSLHGYTF. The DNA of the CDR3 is TGTGCCAGCCAGGGACAGTCGCTCCATGGCTACACCTTC.

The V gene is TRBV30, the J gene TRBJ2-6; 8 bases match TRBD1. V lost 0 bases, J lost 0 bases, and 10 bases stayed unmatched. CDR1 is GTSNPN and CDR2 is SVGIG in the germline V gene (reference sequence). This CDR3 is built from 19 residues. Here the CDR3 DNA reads TGTGCCTGGAGTGTACGGCGACAGGGGCGTCACTCTGGGGCCAACGTCCTGACTTTC. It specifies CAWSVRRQGRHSGANVLTF.

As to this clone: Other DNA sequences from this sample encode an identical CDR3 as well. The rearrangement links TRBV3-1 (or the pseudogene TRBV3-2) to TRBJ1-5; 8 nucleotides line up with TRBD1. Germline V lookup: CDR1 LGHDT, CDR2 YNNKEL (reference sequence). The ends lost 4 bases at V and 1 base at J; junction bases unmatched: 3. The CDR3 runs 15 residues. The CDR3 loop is CASSPTGESNQPQHF. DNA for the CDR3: TGTGCCAGCAGCCCGACAGGGGAAAGCAATCAGCCCCAGCATTTT.

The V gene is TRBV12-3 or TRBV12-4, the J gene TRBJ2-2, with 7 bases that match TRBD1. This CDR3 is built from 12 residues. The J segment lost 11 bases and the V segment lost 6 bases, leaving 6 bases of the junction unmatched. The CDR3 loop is CASSRDREELFF. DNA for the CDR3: TGTGCCAGCAGCCGAGACAGGGAAGAGCTGTTTTTT.

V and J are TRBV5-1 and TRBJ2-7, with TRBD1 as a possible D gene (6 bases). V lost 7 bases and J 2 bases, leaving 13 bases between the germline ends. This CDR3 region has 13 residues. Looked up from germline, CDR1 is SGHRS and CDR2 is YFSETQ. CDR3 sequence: CASGGGPTYEQYF. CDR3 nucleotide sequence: TGCGCCAGCGGTGGGGGCCCAACCTACGAGCAGTACTTC.